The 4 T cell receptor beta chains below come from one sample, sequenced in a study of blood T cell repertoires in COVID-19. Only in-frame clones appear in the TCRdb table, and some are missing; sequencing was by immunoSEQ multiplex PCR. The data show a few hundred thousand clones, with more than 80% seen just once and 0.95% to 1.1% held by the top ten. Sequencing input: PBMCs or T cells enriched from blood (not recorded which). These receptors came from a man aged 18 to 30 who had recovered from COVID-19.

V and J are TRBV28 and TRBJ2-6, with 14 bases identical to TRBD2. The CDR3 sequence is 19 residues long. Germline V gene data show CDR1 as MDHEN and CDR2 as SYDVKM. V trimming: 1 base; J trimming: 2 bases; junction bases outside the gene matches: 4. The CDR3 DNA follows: TGTGCCAGCAGTTTATCGGGACTAGCGGGAGAGGCTGGGGCCAACGTCCTGACTTTC. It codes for CASSLSGLAGEAGANVLTF. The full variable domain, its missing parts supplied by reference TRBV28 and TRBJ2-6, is DVKVTQSSRYLVKRTGEKVFLECVQDMDHENMFWYRQDPGLGLRLIYFSYDVKMKEKGDIPEGYSVSREKKERFSLILESASTNQTSMYLCASSLSGLAGEAGANVLTFGAGSRLTVL.

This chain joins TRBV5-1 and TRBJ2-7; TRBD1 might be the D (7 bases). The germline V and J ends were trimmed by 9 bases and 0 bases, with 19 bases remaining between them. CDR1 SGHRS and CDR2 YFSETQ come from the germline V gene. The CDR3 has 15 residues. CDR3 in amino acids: CATQERQGGSYEQYF. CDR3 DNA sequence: TGCGCCACCCAAGAGAGGCAGGGGGGCTCCTACGAGCAGTACTTC. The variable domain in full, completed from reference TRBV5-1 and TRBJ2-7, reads KAGVTQTPRYLIKTRGQQVTLSCSPISGHRSVSWYQQTPGQGLQFLFEYFSETQRNKGNFPGRFSGRQFSNSRSEMNVSTLELGDSALYLCATQERQGGSYEQYFGPGTRLTVT.

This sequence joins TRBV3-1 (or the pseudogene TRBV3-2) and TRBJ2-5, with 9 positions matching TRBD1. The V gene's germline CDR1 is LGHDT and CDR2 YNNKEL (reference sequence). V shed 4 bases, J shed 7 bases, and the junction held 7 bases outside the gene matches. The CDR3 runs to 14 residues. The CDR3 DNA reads TGTGCCAGCAGCCCCCGGGACAGGGTTCGGACCCAGTACTTC. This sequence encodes CASSPRDRVRTQYF.

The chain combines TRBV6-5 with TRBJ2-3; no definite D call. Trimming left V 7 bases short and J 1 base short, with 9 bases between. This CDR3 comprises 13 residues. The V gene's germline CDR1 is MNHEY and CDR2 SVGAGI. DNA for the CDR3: TGTGCCAGCAAACATTCCGGCACAGATACGCAGTATTTT. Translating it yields CASKHSGTDTQYF.